This T cell receptor beta chain came from a study of T cell repertoires in cytomegalovirus infection. Study results and limitations: The study found HLA-C-restricted CMV-specific TCR beta clonotypes dominating the ex vivo response.

TCRdb processed the reads anew with MiXCR; each CDR3 protein has one entry. The sample contains around 260,000 distinct CDR3 sequences, over 20% of which appear only once. The junction had 13 bases not matched to a gene; V was cut back by 5 bases and J by 8 bases. The germline V gene encodes CDR1 SGHAT and CDR2 FQNNGV. This CDR3 comprises 15 residues. This clonotype came up many times. Its antigen is as yet unknown. The sequenced sample was PBMCs. The TCR sequence derives from a human donor in good health (CMV status not recorded). Some clones in this sample may be carry-over from other donors' samples. This chain links TRBV11-2 with TRBJ1-1; 8 nucleotides align to TRBD1. For the CDR3, the DNA is TGTGCCAGCAGCCGACACGGACAGGGCATTTCAGAAGCTTTCTTT. Its protein product is CASSRHGQGISEAFF.